The next 3 T cell receptor beta chains were all read from a single sample in a study of CD8 T cells in Susac syndrome. Reverse transcription of about 0.45 to 1 ug RNA used random hexamers. Via MiXCR, TCRdb re-called the immunoSEQ multiplex PCR reads, giving one row per CDR3 protein. The sample includes approximately 200,000 distinct CDR3 sequences, 90% to 95% of them seen just once. The sequenced sample consisted of CD8+ T cells from PBMCs. The origin of the receptors is a human donor with multiple sclerosis.

Here the CDR3 reads CATKPLAVLGTASTDTQYF. CDR3 nucleotide sequence: TGTGCCACCAAACCCTTAGCGGTGTTGGGGACCGCTAGCACAGATACGCAGTATTTT. This chain uses TRBV15 with TRBJ2-3; a possible D gene is TRBD2 (6 bases). The CDR3 runs 19 residues. V lost 7 bases to trimming and J lost 0 bases, with 26 bases between them. Germline CDR1 and CDR2: LNHNV and YYDKDF (reference sequence).

With respect to this clonotype: One end of the junction does not line up with germline, which may come from a read error. The J gene is TRBJ2-3, the V gene TRBV3-1, with 9 bases aligning to TRBD2. Germline V gives CDR1 LGHDT, CDR2 YNNKEL (reference sequence). The length of the CDR3 is 16 residues. Written as DNA, the CDR3 is TGTGCCAGCAGCGAAGACGAGCGGGAGGGCACAGATACGCAGTATTTT. Amino acid sequence: CASSEDEREGTDTQYF.

The chain combines TRBV3-1 with TRBJ2-7, with 11 bases lining up with TRBD1. Trimming removed 4 bases from V and 2 bases from J; junction bases left unmatched: 4. The CDR3 consists of 15 residues. Germline CDR1 reads LGHDT; CDR2 reads YNNKEL (reference sequence). The CDR3 sequence: CASSPTGQGAYEQYF. CDR3 in DNA: TGTGCCAGCAGCCCAACGGGACAGGGGGCCTACGAGCAGTACTTC.